This T cell receptor beta chain appears in the sequencing data of a study of blood T cell repertoires in COVID-19. Overall study context: Material from acute and convalescent COVID-19 was sourced from the United States, Italy and Spain. PBMCs, B-cell-depleted T cells, or T cells were the source of the cDNA or gDNA that made up the material.

Authors' analysis steps: Estimation of nucleated cell counts was performed using reference gene primer amplification. Assay used: immunoSEQ multiplex PCR; TCRdb lists only in-frame clones, some missing. V and J calls and clone size come straight from that table; D and trimming were deduced from the DNA. The data show roughly 70,000 clones, with 75% to 90% seen just once and roughly 9.6% held by the top ten. Trimming took off 2 bases at V and 1 base at J, with 11 bases between the two ends. Germline V lookup: CDR1 KGHSH, CDR2 LQKENI. This CDR3 region has 15 residues. V is TRBV18 and J is TRBJ1-1; D gene unclear. The sequence was collected from a man older than 75 with acute or convalescent COVID-19. Specimen: peripheral blood. CDR3 loop: CASSPNARRNTEAFF. CDR3 sequence (DNA): TGTGCCAGCTCACCAAACGCGCGGAGGAACACTGAAGCTTTCTTT.